Given below is one T cell receptor beta chain in context. Measured with immunoSEQ multiplex PCR; TCRdb has only the in-frame clones, and not every one. The sample has around 150,000 clones, around 89% seen once. The data are from a study of blood T cell repertoires in COVID-19. The overall study: Some COVID-19 samples were acute and others convalescent; all came from the United States, Italy and Spain. T cells, B-cell-depleted T cells, or PBMCs supplied cDNA or gDNA.

Recovery among Cohort 3 donors was established by two negative PCRs, clearance, or symptom resolution. Germline-derived CDR1 and CDR2 are LNHDA and SQIVND (reference sequence). V was pared by 3 bases and J by 3 bases, with 7 bases of the junction left unmatched. This CDR3 contains 16 residues. Input material: PBMCs or T cells enriched from blood (not recorded which). V and J are TRBV19 and TRBJ2-3; 9 bases match TRBD2. This clonotype was obtained from a woman in her forties or fifties who had recovered from COVID-19. CDR3 sequence (DNA): TGTGCCAGTAGTATGGGGATAGCGGGGGTGACAGATACGCAGTATTTT. It codes for CASSMGIAGVTDTQYF.